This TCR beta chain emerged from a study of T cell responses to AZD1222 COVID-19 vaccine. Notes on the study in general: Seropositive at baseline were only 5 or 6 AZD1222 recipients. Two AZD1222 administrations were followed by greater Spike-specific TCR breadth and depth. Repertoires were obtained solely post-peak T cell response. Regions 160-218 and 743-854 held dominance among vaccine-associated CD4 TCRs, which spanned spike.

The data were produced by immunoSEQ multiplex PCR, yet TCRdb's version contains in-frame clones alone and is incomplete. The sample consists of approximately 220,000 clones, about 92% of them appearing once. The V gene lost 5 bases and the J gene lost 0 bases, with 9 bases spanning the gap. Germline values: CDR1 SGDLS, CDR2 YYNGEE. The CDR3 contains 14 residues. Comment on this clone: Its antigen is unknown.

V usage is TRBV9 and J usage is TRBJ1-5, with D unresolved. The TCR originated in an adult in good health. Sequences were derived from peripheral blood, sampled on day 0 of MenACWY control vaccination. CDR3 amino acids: CASSYGDSNQPQHF. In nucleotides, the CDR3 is TGTGCCAGCAGTTACGGGGATAGCAATCAGCCCCAGCATTTT. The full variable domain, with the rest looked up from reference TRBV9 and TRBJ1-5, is DSGVTQTPKHLITATGQRVTLRCSPRSGDLSVYWYQQSLDQGLQFLIQYYNGEERAKGNILERFSAQQFPDLHSELNLSSLELGDSALYFCASSYGDSNQPQHFGDGTRLSIL.